This T cell receptor beta chain was retrieved from a study of identical twins (dated by TCRdb to 2015 to 2016). Looking at the study overall: To test whether fetal clonotypes persist, the study used deep sequencing on TCR alpha and beta repertoires from monozygotic twins, unrelated adults of various ages, and cord blood. To rule out contamination, replicate twin experiments were performed at different times with different library preparation protocols. What the study reported, not specific to this receptor: Compared with coincidental sharing between unrelated individuals, out-of-frame TCR alpha sequences shared between twins showed an excess of sequences with low generation probability. A weaker excess of twin sharing was found in beta out-of-frame sequences because the signal-to-noise ratio was lowered by fewer shared sequences. Invariant T cells such as MAIT and iNKT could partly confound zero-insertion analyses, although diverse VJ usage argued against such confounding for most clonotypes. In monozygotic twins, out-of-frame TCR alpha sharing was systematically underestimated by recombination models, although the models agreed with sharing between unrelated individuals. Fewer insertions were carried by abundant cord blood beta clonotypes, a similar but weaker trend appeared in young adult naive repertoires, and no such trend appeared in memory repertoires. Because the same donors could not be followed over many years, conclusions were based on cross-sectional statistical analysis.

For this clonotype: No antigen is known for it. Base qualities are not at hand, and no much larger clone is one base apart.

Libraries were built with 5' RACE. The data were produced on an Illumina HiSeq 2000. Template switching added a universal primer binding site, and the final cDNA carried a unique molecular identifier that allowed TCR cDNA molecules to be counted accurately. Specific primers in the conserved constant-segment region were used to synthesize first-strand cDNA for the TCR alpha and beta chains. To control for contamination, each cDNA library was double barcoded with a SMART-Mk sample barcode plus Illumina barcodes. TruSeq adapter sequences along with Illumina sample barcodes were introduced in two successive PCR steps. TCR alpha and beta cDNA libraries were sequenced on the Illumina HiSeq platform with custom primers. In the source study's methods: Unique molecular identifiers were extracted from raw reads with MiGEC, and CDR3 positions were determined with MiXCR. Recombination models were inferred per individual with the repgenHMM and IGoR tools using an EM algorithm. Shared clonotype analysis was performed with the tcR package in R, normalizing sharing by the product of cloneset sizes. To study raw recombination without the effects of thymic and clonal selection, out-of-frame nonproductive sequences were analyzed. Through fastp at Q25 and MiXCR, TCRdb rebuilt clones from the public reads, retaining in-frame beta chains. One record per CDR3 amino acid sequence lists the most common genes and DNA. None of the V and J calls come from the authors' own analysis; TCRdb made them. This sample holds hundreds of thousands of distinct CDR3 sequences; around 6% were observed only once. About 1.8% of the sample lies in the top ten.

All donors were healthy Caucasians. The study also sequenced three unrelated non-twin adults: a male aged 18 to 30, a male aged 50 to 59 and a female aged 50 to 59. Miltenyi CD45RO+ enrichment and human naive T-cell isolation kits were used to isolate memory (CD45RO+) and naive T cells from PBMC. CDR1 SGHTA and CDR2 FQGNSA were looked up in the germline V gene. The CDR3 goes from the cysteine to the phenylalanine over 13 residues. CDR3 DNA only is kept here, 39 bases in frame from base 1. Trimming takes 5 bases off V and 6 bases off J; junction bases not matched to a gene: 5. The chain was built from TRBV7-2 and TRBJ2-7, with 9 middle bases fitting TRBD1. The sample taken for sequencing was naive T cells sorted from blood. The cell subset or site label of this sample denotes: cells isolated with a human naive T-cell isolation kit. The clonotype was recovered from a man aged 18 to 29 in good health. CDR3 protein: CASSGTGPIEQYF. The sequenced DNA: TGTGCCAGCAGCGGGACAGGGCCCATCGAGCAGTACTTC.